The clone carrying this T cell receptor (beta chain) occurred a few times. The data were taken from a study of T cells in Graves' hyperthyroidism and ophthalmopathy. Study context: Before treatment of any kind, peripheral blood was taken at initial diagnosis.

Absent ophthalmopathy progression within 18 months defined stable Graves' hyperthyroidism. Amplified regions were TCR beta CDR3 sequences from RNA transcripts. HTBI primers were employed in a first-round RT-PCR of the TCR CDR3. One entry per CDR3 protein, called by TCRdb with MiXCR from the multiplex PCR reads. The sample lists 750,000 to 900,000 distinct CDR3 sequences, roughly 40% occurring once. V was cut by 3 bases and J by 6 bases, with 17 bases left in between. This CDR3 has 16 amino acids. Germline lookup yields CDR1 LNHNV and CDR2 YYDKDF (reference sequence). The genes are TRBV15 and TRBJ2-2, with D perhaps matching TRBD1 (6 bases). This sequence was found in a man aged 18 to 29 with Graves' hyperthyroidism. Sequenced sample: blood. The CDR3 spells CATSSYRAPSPGELFF. The CDR3 coding sequence is TGTGCCACCAGCAGTTACAGGGCCCCGTCCCCCGGGGAGCTGTTTTTT.